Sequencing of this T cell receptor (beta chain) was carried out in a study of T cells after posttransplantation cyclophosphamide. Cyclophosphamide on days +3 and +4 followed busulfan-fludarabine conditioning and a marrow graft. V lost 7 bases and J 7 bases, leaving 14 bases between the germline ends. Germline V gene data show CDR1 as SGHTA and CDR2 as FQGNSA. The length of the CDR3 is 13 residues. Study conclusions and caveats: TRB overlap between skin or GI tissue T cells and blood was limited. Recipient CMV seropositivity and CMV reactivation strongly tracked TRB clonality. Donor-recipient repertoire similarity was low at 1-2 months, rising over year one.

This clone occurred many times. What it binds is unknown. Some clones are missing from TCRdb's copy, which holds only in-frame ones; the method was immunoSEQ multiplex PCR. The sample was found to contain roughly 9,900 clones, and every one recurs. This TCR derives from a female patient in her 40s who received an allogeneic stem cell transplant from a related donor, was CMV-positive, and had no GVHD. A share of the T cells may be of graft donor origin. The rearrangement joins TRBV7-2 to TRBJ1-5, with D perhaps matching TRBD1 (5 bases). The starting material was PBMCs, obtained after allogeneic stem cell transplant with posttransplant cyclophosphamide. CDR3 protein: CASTKGRGQPQHF. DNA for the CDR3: TGTGCCAGCACCAAGGGTCGGGGGCAGCCCCAGCATTTT.